The sequence of this T cell receptor (beta chain) was determined in a study of breast tumors, draining lymph nodes, adjacent tissues. Breast cancer patients provided tissue from their axillary draining lymph nodes. In this sample, this clonotype turned up many times. The CDR3 totals 14 residues. With 4 bases removed from V and 8 bases from J, the gap between germline ends came to 12 bases. The germline V gene has CDR1 LGHDT and CDR2 YNNKEL (reference sequence). TCRdb reprocessed the multiplex PCR reads via MiXCR and lists one record per CDR3 protein. Here the sample spans 130,000 or so distinct CDR3 sequences, 30% to 35% being singletons.

The rearrangement joins TRBV3-1 to TRBJ1-6, with D tentatively TRBD1 (5 bases). Sequenced input: axillary lymph node tissue. The origin of this receptor is a female donor with breast cancer. Some clones in this sample may be carry-over from other donors' samples. CDR3 amino acids: CASSPWDLDSPLHF. The CDR3 nucleotides read TGTGCCAGCAGCCCCTGGGACCTGGATTCACCCCTCCACTTT.